This paragraph covers one T cell receptor (beta chain) sequence. Its antigen is currently unknown. V gave up 4 bases and J gave up 4 bases, with 10 bases separating them. The germline V gene has CDR1 SEHNR and CDR2 FQNEAQ (reference sequence). This CDR3 has 13 residues. Method: immunoSEQ multiplex PCR; TCRdb's copy keeps in-frame clones and lacks some. The sample has fewer than 60,000 clones; over 75% are singletons. These data belong to a study of PD-L1 blockade in urothelial cancer. Findings and limits, study-wide: Durable-benefit patients showed greater tumor-associated blood clone expansion at 3 weeks.

The time point denotes: pretreatment peripheral blood. Sample: PBMCs, taken around atezolizumab (anti-PD-L1) treatment. The receptor was isolated from a man aged 65 to 85 with urothelial cancer. The chain combines TRBV7-9 with TRBJ1-1; D is undetermined. CDR3 in DNA: TGTGCCAGCAGCTACCCCCTAGGCACTGAAGCTTTCTTT. It specifies CASSYPLGTEAFF.